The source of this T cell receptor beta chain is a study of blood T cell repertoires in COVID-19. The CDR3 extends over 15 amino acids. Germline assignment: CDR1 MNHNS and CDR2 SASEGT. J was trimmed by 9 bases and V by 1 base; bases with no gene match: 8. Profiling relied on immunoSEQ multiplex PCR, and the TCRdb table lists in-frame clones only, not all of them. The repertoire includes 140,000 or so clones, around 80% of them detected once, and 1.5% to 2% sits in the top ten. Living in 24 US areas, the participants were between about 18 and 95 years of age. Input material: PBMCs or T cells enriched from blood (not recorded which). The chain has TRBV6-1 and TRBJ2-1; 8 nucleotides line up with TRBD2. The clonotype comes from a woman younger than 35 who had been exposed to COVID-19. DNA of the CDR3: TGTGCCAGCAGTGAAGTGGCGGGAGGTCCCGCTGAGCAGTTCTTC. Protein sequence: CASSEVAGGPAEQFF.